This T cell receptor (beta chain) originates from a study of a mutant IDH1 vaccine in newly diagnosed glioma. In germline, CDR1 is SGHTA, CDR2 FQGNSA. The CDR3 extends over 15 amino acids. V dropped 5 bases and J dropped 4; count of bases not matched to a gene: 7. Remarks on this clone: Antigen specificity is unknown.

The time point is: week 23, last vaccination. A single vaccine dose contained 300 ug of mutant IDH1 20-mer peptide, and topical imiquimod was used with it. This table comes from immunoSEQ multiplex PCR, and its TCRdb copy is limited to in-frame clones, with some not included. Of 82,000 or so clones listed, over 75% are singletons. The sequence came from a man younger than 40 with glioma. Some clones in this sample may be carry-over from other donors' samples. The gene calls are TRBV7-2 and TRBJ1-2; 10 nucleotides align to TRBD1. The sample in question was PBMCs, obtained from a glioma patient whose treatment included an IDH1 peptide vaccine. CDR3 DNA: TGTGCCAGCAGCCTTGACAGGGGGCCTCTCTATGGCTACACCTTC. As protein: CASSLDRGPLYGYTF.